These T cell receptor beta chains were read from a single sample in a study of blood T cell repertoires in COVID-19. This table comes from immunoSEQ multiplex PCR, and its TCRdb copy is limited to in-frame clones, with some not included. The table shows a few hundred thousand clones, with more than 65% occurring only once. The sequenced sample consisted of peripheral blood. Receptors originate from a woman in her forties who had recovered from COVID-19. The CDR3 runs from the conserved cysteine through the conserved F or W. D genes are given only for firm matches. Size values are once, few and many counts, or a class for expanded clones, and some rows have none.

D	V	size	J	CDR3	DNA
NA	TRBV7-2	NA	TRBJ1-5	CASSPEVGQPQHF	TGTGCCAGCAGCCCCGAGGTGGGTCAGCCCCAGCATTTT
TRBD2	TRBV5-6	NA	TRBJ2-1	CASSWGLAGGGYNEQFF	TGTGCCAGCAGCTGGGGCCTAGCGGGAGGTGGTTACAATGAGCAGTTCTTC
TRBD1	TRBV6-2/TRBV6-3	NA	TRBJ2-7	CASSYKVAGGYEQYF	TGTGCCAGCAGTTACAAGGTGGCAGGGGGCTACGAGCAGTACTTC
NA	TRBV9	once	TRBJ1-1	CASSVAQLNTEAFF	TGTGCCAGCAGCGTAGCCCAATTGAACACTGAAGCTTTCTTT
TRBD1	TRBV19	once	TRBJ2-7	CASSMQGAEEQYF	TGTGCCAGTAGTATGCAGGGGGCGGAAGAGCAGTACTTC
TRBD1	TRBV3-1/TRBV3-2	NA	TRBJ2-7	CASSQPGQGSDEQYF	TGTGCCAGCAGCCAACCGGGACAGGGTTCGGACGAGCAGTACTTC
NA	TRBV7-9	NA	TRBJ2-1	CASSLWQGRHNEQFF	TGTGCCAGCAGCTTATGGCAGGGGAGACACAATGAGCAGTTCTTC
NA	TRBV18	NA	TRBJ1-1	CASSPLAGANTEAFF	TGTGCCAGCTCACCACTGGCTGGGGCGAACACTGAAGCTTTCTTT
NA	TRBV18	NA	TRBJ2-7	CASSPPGSVGKAEQYF	TGTGCCAGCTCACCACCGGGTTCGGTCGGGAAGGCCGAGCAGTACTTC
TRBD1	TRBV5-4	NA	TRBJ2-5	CASSQGTGPRETQYF	TGTGCCAGCAGCCAGGGGACAGGTCCCCGGGAGACCCAGTACTTC